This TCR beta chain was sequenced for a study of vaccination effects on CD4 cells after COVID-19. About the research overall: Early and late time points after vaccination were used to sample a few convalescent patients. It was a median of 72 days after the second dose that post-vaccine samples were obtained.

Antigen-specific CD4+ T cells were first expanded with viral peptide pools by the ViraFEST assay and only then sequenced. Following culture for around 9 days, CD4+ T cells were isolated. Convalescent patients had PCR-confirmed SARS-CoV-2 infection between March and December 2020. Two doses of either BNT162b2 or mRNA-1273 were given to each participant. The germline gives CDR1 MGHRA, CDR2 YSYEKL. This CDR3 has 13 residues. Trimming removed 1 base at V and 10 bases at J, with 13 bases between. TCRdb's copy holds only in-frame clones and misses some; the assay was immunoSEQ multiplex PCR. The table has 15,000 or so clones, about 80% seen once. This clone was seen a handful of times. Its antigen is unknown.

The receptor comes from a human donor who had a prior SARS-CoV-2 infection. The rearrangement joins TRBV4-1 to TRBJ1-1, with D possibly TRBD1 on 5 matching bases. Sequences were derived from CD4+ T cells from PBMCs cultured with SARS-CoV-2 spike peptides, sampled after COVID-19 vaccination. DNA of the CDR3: TGCGCCAGCAGCCAAGGGACATCGCTTGGAGCTTTCTTT. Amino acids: CASSQGTSLGAFF.